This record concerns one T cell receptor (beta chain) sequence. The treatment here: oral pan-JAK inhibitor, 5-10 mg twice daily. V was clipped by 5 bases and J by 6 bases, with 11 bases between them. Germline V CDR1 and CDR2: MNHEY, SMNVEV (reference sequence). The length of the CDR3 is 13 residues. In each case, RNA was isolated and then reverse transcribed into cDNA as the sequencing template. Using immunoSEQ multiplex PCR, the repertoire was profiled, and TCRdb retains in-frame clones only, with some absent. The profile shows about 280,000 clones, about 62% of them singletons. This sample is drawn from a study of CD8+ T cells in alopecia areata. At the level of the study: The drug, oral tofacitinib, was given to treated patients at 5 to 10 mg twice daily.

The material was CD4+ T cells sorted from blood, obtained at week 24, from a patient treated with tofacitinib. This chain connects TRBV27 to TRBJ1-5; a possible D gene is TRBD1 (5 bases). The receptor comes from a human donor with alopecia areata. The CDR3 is CASSMTAIQPQHF. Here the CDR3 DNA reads TGTGCCAGCAGTATGACAGCAATTCAGCCCCAGCATTTT.